A selection of T cell receptor beta chains follows, all from one sample in a study of shared clonotypes between healthy human individuals. Produced via immunoSEQ multiplex PCR; TCRdb's table is partial and in-frame only. In the table there are 190,000 or so clones, 66% of which are singletons. Sequencing used memory CD4+ T cells sorted from blood. The source of these receptors is a man aged 30-40 years in good health. Each CDR3 is given with its conserved first and last residue. A D gene is named only where the DNA matches it firmly. Size is omitted from some rows. Given values are once, few, many or a class for expanded clones.

TRBJ2-7 NA TRBV5-4 NA TGTGCCAGCAGCTTGGTTGGTTCGGGCCACTACGAGCAGTACTTC CASSLVGSGHYEQYF
TRBJ2-7 NA TRBV21-1 many TGTGCCAGCAGCAAAGGTTGGTGGTGGGCATTCTACGAGCAGTACTTC CASSKGWWWAFYEQYF
TRBJ2-1 TRBD1 TRBV7-8 NA TGTGCCAGCAGCCCCCGGACAGGGGTGTTCTTC CASSPRTGVFF
TRBJ2-1 TRBD1 TRBV7-3 NA TGTGCCAGCAGCCGCGACAGGGGCTCCTACAATGAGCAGTTCTTC CASSRDRGSYNEQFF
TRBJ2-7 NA TRBV7-9 NA TGTGCCAGCAGCTTAGGGGCTTCTAGCGAGGACGAGCAGTACTTC CASSLGASSEDEQYF
TRBJ2-7 TRBD2 TRBV5-1 NA TGCGCCAGCAGCTTGGGGCCTAGCGGGAGAGCACCCTACGAGCAGTACTTC CASSLGPSGRAPYEQYF
TRBJ2-2 TRBD2 TRBV11-3 NA TGTGCCAGCGGACTAGCGCGTAACACCGGGGAGCTGTTTTTT CASGLARNTGELFF
TRBJ2-1 TRBD1 TRBV5-1 NA TGCGCCAGCAGCCGAGACAGGGTCTCCTACAATGAGCAGTTCTTC CASSRDRVSYNEQFF
TRBJ1-3 NA TRBV30 NA TGTGCGGCGGTCCGAAGCTCTGGAAACACCATATATTTT CAAVRSSGNTIYF
TRBJ1-1 NA TRBV2 NA TGTGCCAGCAGCGCCGCAGTTACGACTGAAGCTTTCTTT CASSAAVTTEAFF
TRBJ1-2 TRBD1 TRBV28 NA TGTGCCAGCAGTTTCAGGGGGTTCTACGGCTACACCTTC CASSFRGFYGYTF
TRBJ1-3 TRBD1 TRBV9 NA TGTGCCAGCAGCCTTTCGACAGGGCATGGAAACACCATATATTTT CASSLSTGHGNTIYF
TRBJ2-7 NA TRBV28 NA TGTGCCAGCAGCCAAAGACTACCCTACGAGCAGTACTTC CASSQRLPYEQYF
TRBJ2-7 NA TRBV20-1 NA TGCAGTACTGGTTTCTCCTACGAGCAGTACTTC CSTGFSYEQYF
TRBJ2-1 TRBD2 TRBV30 NA TGTGCCTCCAGTAGCGGGCCCGAGCAGTTCTTC CASSSGPEQFF
TRBJ2-7 TRBD2 TRBV27 NA TGTGCCAGCAGTTTAGGGACTAGCGGGTACGAGCAGTACTTC CASSLGTSGYEQYF
TRBJ2-3 TRBD2 TRBV7-2 NA TGTGCCAGCAGCCCCCGAGGGACTATACGAAACACAGATACGCAGTATTTT CASSPRGTIRNTDTQYF
TRBJ1-2 TRBD1 TRBV6-1 many TGTGCCAGCACCCCCGGGACAGGGTCCTATGGCTACACCTTC CASTPGTGSYGYTF
TRBJ2-1 NA TRBV6-5 few TGTGCCAGCAGTTACCCCGGAACCAATGAGCAGTTCTTC CASSYPGTNEQFF
TRBJ2-5 NA TRBV11-3 NA TGTGCCAGCAGCCCGCCTCAAGAGACCCAGTACTTC CASSPPQETQYF
TRBJ2-7 TRBD1 TRBV6-5 NA TGTGCCAGCAGATACGGGACAGGGGCGGGCGAGCAGTACTTC CASRYGTGAGEQYF
TRBJ2-2 TRBD2 TRBV7-2 few TGTGCCAGCAGCCCCCGAATTGACTGGACTAGCGGTACCGGGGAGCTGTTTTTT CASSPRIDWTSGTGELFF
TRBJ1-1 NA TRBV20-1 NA TGCAGTGCCGGAGGGGTAGCTGAAGCTTTCTTT CSAGGVAEAFF
TRBJ2-2 NA TRBV7-2 NA TGTGCCAGCAGCTCCCAAGGGAACACCGGGGAGCTGTTTTTT CASSSQGNTGELFF
TRBJ1-5 NA TRBV7-8 NA TGTGCCAGCAGCTTAACCAGGGGTAAGGATCAGCCCCAGCATTTT CASSLTRGKDQPQHF
TRBJ1-2 NA TRBV5-6 NA TGTGCCAGCAGCTTGGCGGAGATTCGGCGCAACCCTAACTATGGCTACACCTTC CASSLAEIRRNPNYGYTF
TRBJ1-1 TRBD1 TRBV15 NA TGTGCCACCAGCAGACGGGACAGGCAAACTGAAGCTTTCTTT CATSRRDRQTEAFF
TRBJ2-7 TRBD1 TRBV5-1 NA TGCGCCAGCAGCTTTTCCGGAGGACAGGGAGAGTACGAGCAGTACTTC CASSFSGGQGEYEQYF
TRBJ2-6 TRBD2 TRBV28 few TGTGCCATCCGGGGGGCTGGGGCCAACGTCCTGACTTTC CAIRGAGANVLTF
TRBJ2-2 NA TRBV29-1 NA TGCAGCGTTGGAAGGAATTCCAACACCGGGGAGCTGTTTTTT CSVGRNSNTGELFF
TRBJ1-1 NA TRBV11-2 NA TGTGCCAGCAGCTTAGGACGGGGTACTGAAGCTTTCTTT CASSLGRGTEAFF
TRBJ2-1 TRBD2 TRBV2 NA TGTGCCAGCAGTGTAGGCGGGAGGGCATACAATGAGCAGTTCTTC CASSVGGRAYNEQFF
TRBJ2-7 NA TRBV11-3 NA TGTGCCAGCAGCACTGACAGCTACGAGCAGTACTTC CASSTDSYEQYF